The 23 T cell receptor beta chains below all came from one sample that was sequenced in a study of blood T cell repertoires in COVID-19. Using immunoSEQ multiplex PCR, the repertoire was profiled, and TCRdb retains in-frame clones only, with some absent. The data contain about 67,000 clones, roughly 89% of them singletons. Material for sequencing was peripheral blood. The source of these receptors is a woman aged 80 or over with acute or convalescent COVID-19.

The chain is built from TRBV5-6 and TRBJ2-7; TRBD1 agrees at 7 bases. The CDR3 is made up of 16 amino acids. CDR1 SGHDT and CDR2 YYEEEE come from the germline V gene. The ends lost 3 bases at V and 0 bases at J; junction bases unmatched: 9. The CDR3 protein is CASSWPPGQRSYEQYF. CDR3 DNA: TGTGCCAGCAGCTGGCCCCCGGGACAGCGCTCCTACGAGCAGTACTTC.

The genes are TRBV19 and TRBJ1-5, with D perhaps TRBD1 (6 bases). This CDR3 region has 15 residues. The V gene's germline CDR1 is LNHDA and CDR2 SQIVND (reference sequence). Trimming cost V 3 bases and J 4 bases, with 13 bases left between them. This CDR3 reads CASSIGGTLNQPQHF. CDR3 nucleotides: TGTGCCAGTAGTATTGGTGGGACACTGAATCAGCCCCAGCATTTT.

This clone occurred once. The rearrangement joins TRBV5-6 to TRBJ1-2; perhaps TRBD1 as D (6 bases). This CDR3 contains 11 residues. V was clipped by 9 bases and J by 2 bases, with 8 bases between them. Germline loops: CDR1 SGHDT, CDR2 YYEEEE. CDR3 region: CATGGNYGYTF. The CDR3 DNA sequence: TGTGCCACGGGGGGCAACTATGGCTACACCTTC.

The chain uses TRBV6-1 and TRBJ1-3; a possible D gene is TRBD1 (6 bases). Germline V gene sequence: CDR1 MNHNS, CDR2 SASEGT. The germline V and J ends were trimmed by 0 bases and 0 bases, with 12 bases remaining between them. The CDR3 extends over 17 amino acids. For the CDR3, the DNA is TGTGCCAGCAGTGAAGCGCTTGGGGGCGTCTCTGGAAACACCATATATTTT. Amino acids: CASSEALGGVSGNTIYF.

In nucleotides, the CDR3 is TGCGCCAGCAATGGGGGGACGAGCTCCTACAATGAGCAGTTCTTC. Translation: CASNGGTSSYNEQFF. The chain combines TRBV10-2 with TRBJ2-1; TRBD2 is a possible D gene (6 bases). This CDR3 is built from 15 residues. CDR1 and CDR2 (germline): WSHSY, SAAADI. Deletions cut 7 bases from V and 0 bases from J, with 13 bases between.

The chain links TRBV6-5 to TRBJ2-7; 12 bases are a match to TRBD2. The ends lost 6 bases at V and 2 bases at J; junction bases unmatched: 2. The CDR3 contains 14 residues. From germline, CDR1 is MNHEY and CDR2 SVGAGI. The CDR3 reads CASSRTSGAYEQYF. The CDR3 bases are TGTGCCAGCAGCAGGACTAGCGGGGCCTACGAGCAGTACTTC.

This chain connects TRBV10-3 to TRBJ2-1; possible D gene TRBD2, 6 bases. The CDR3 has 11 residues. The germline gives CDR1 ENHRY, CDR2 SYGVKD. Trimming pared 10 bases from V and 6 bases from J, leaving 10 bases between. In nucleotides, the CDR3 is TGTGCCACTGGGACTCTCAATGAGCAGTTCTTC. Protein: CATGTLNEQFF.

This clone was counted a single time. CDR3 DNA: TGTGCCAGTAAGGGGGCAGTGAATTCACCCCTCCACTTT. As protein: CASKGAVNSPLHF. V gene TRBV19 combines with J gene TRBJ1-6, with TRBD1 matching over 7 bases. The CDR3 consists of 13 residues. Germline V gene data show CDR1 as LNHDA and CDR2 as SQIVND (reference sequence). The junction had 4 bases not matched to a gene; V was cut back by 7 bases and J by 7 bases. The full variable domain, in which reference TRBV19 and TRBJ1-6 provide the parts outside the CDR3, is DGGITQSPKYLFRKEGQNVTLSCEQNLNHDAMYWYRQDPGQGLRLIYYSQIVNDFQKGDIAEGYSVSREKKESFPLTVTSAQKNPTAFYLCASKGAVNSPLHFGNGTRLTVT.

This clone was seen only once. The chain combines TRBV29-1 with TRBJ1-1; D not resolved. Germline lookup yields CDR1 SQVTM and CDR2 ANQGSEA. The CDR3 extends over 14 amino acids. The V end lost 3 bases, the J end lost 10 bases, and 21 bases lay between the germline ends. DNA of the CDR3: TGCAGCGTTGAGTTAGCGGCCCGGGCAAGGGTAGCTTTCTTT. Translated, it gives CSVELAARARVAFF.

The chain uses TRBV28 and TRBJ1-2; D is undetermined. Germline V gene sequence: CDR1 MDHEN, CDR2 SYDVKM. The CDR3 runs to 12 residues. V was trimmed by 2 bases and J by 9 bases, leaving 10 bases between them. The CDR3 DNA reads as TGTGCCAGCAGTTTAATAGCTCGGAGCTACACCTTC. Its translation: CASSLIARSYTF.

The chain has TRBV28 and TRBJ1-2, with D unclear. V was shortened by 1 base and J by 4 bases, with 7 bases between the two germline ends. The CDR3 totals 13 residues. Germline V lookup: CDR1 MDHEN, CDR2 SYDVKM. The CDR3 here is CASSLSGIYGYTF. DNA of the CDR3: TGTGCCAGCAGTTTATCCGGGATCTATGGCTACACCTTC.

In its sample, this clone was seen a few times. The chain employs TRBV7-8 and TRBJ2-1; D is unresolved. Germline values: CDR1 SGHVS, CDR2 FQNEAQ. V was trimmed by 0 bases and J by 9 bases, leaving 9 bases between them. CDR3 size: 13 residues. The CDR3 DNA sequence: TGTGCCAGCAGCTTAGCGCCTTATAGTGAGCAGTTCTTC. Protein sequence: CASSLAPYSEQFF.

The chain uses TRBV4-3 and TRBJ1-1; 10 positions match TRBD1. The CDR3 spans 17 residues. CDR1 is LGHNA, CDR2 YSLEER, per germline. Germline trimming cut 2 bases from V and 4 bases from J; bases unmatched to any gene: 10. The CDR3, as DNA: TGCGCCAGCAGCCAATTCCTAGCCGGGACAGGGGCCACTGAAGCTTTCTTT. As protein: CASSQFLAGTGATEAFF.

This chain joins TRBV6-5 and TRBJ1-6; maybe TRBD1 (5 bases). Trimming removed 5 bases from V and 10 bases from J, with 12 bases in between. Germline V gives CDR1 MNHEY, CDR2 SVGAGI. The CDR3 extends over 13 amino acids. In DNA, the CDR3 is TGTGCCAGCAGTCCAAGGGGTCTCTCACCCCTCCACTTT. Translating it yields CASSPRGLSPLHF.

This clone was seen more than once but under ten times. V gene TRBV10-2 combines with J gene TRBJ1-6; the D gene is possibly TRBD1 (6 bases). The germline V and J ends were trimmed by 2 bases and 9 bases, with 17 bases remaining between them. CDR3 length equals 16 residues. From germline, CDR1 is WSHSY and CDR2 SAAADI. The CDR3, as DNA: TGCGCCAGCAGTGAGAGGTCGGGCCAGGGGAGTTCACCCCTCCACTTT. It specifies CASSERSGQGSSPLHF.

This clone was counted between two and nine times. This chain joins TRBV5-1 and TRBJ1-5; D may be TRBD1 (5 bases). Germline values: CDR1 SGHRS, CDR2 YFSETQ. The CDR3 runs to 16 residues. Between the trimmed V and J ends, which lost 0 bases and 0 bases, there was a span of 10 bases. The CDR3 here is CASSLDWGDSNQPQHF. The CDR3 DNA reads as TGCGCCAGCAGCTTGGATTGGGGGGATAGCAATCAGCCCCAGCATTTT.

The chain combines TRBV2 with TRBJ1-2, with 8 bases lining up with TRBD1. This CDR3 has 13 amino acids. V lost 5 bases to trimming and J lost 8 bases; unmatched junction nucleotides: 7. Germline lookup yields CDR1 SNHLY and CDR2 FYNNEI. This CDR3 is CASSTTGAEGYTF. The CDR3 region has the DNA TGTGCCAGCAGTACGACAGGGGCCGAAGGCTACACCTTC.

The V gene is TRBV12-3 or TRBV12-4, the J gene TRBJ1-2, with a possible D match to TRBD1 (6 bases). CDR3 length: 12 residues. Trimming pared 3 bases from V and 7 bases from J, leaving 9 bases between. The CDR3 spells CASSFNRVGYTF. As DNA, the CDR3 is TGTGCCAGCAGTTTCAACAGGGTTGGCTACACCTTC.

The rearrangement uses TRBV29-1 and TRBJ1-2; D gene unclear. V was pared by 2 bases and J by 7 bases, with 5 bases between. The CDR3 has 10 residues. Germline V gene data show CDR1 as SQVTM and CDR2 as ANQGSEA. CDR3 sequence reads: CSVEYFGYTF. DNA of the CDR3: TGCAGCGTTGAATACTTTGGCTACACCTTC.

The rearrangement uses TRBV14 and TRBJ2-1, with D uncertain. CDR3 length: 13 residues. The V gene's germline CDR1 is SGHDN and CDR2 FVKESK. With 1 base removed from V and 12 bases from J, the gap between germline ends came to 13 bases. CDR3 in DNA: TGTGCCAGCAGCCAAGCAGGTCCCCCGGTGCAGTTCTTC. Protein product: CASSQAGPPVQFF.

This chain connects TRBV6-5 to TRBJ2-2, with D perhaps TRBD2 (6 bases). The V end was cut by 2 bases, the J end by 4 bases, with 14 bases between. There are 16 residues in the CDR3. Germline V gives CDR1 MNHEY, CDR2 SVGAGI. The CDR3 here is CASSYPMGLLTGELFF. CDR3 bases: TGTGCCAGCAGTTACCCCATGGGACTCCTCACCGGGGAGCTGTTTTTT.

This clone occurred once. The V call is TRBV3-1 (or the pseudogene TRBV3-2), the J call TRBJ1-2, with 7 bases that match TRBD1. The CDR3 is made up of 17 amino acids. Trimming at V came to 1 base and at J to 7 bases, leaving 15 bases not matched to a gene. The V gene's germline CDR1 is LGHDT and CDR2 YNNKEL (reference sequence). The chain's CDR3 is CASSQGFVQGTVRGYTF. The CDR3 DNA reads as TGTGCCAGCAGCCAAGGGTTTGTACAGGGGACTGTTCGTGGCTACACCTTC.

The CDR3 reads CASSPRSQEEETQYF. The CDR3 DNA is TGCGCCAGCAGCCCCCGTAGTCAGGAAGAAGAGACCCAGTACTTC. This rearrangement joins TRBV4-1 to TRBJ2-5, with D uncertain. The germline V gene encodes CDR1 MGHRA and CDR2 YSYEKL. The CDR3 has 15 amino acids. V gave up 4 bases and J gave up 3 bases, with 15 bases separating them.